Sequencing of this T cell receptor beta chain was carried out in a study of cytomegalovirus exposure and HLA in healthy donors. For the study at large: An earlier analysis found around 120 million unique TCR beta sequences from roughly 170 million T cells. Findings of the study overall: Links to common viral pathogens appeared, in a later analysis, for several of the most significant clusters.

The germline V gene encodes CDR1 SGHRS and CDR2 YFSETQ. V was cut by 6 bases and J by 8 bases, with 23 bases left in between. This CDR3 has 15 residues. Primers: 60 Vbeta forward and 13 Jbeta reverse. Clones were read by immunoSEQ multiplex PCR, and TCRdb kept only the in-frame ones, dropping some. The sample contains about 120,000 clones, around 60% of which appear only once. Healthy bone marrow donors made up the donors. This clone was counted once. What it binds is not known. Sequencing used PBMCs. The TCR was taken from a man aged 40-55 years in good health and CMV-seropositive. The V call is TRBV5-1, the J call TRBJ1-2; weak D call: TRBD1 (6 bases). CDR3 residues: CASKGRGAQEAGYTF. The CDR3 nucleotides are TGCGCCAGCAAAGGTCGGGGGGCCCAGGAGGCCGGCTACACCTTC. The entire variable domain, with the rest obtained from reference TRBV5-1 and TRBJ1-2, is as follows: KAGVTQTPRYLIKTRGQQVTLSCSPISGHRSVSWYQQTPGQGLQFLFEYFSETQRNKGNFPGRFSGRQFSNSRSEMNVSTLELGDSALYLCASKGRGAQEAGYTFGSGTRLTVV.